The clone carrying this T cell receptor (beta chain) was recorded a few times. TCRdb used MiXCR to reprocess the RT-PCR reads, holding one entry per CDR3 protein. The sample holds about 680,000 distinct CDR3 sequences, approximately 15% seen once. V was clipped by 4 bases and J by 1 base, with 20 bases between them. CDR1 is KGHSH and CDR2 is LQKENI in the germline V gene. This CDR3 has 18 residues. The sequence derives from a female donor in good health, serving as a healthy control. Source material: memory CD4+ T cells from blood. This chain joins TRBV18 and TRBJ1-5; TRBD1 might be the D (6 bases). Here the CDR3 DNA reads TGTGCCAGCTCACTCGCGGCCCAGGGGACCGTGAGCAATCAGCCCCAGCATTTT. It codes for CASSLAAQGTVSNQPQHF. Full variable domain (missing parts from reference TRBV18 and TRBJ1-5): NAGVMQNPRHLVRRRGQEARLRCSPMKGHSHVYWYRQLPEEGLKFMVYLQKENIIDESGMPKERFSAEFPKEGPSILRIQQVVRGDSAAYFCASSLAAQGTVSNQPQHFGDGTRLSIL.